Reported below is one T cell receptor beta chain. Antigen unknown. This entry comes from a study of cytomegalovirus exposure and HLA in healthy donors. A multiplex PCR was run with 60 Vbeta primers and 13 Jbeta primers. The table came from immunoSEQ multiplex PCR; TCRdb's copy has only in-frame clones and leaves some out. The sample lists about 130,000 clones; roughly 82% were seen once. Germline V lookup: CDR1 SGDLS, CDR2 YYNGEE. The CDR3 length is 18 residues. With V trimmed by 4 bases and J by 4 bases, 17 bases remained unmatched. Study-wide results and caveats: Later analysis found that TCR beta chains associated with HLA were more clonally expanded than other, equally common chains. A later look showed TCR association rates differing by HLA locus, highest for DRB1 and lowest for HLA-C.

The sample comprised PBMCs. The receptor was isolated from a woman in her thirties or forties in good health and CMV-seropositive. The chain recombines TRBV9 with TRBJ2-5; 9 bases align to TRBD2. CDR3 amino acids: CASSISGTSFSRGETQYF. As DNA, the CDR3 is TGTGCCAGCAGCATTTCCGGGACTAGCTTCTCCCGGGGAGAGACCCAGTACTTC.